The text below deals with one T cell receptor beta chain. Its antigen is not yet known. No quality values exist for individual bases; no much larger clone is one base distant. This sample is drawn from a study of T cell responses to AZD1222 COVID-19 vaccine (dated by TCRdb to about 2021). Broadly, across the study: AZD1222 recipients whose second dose came at about 4 weeks and those whose second dose came at about 12 weeks were combined into one group, since spike-specific TCR depth and breadth did not differ between the two schedules. Enrollment into the trials was organized by age into subgroups of 18-55, 56-69 and 70-plus years, and those subgroups contained 148, 28 and 57 TCR-sequenced participants, respectively. TCR sequencing covered more than 230 trial participants: nearly 210 given two doses of AZD1222 and around 26 given two doses of MenACWY control vaccine. The full study reports these points: A significant rise in spike-specific TCR breadth and depth was observed after two AZD1222 doses relative to day 0 and relative to MenACWY recipients. The vaccine-associated CD4 TCRs covered the entire spike protein, and the dominant responses fell in regions 160-218 and 743-854. Because no day 14 peak-response samples were available, repertoires were characterized only after the peak T cell response. Participants were mostly white British and included more females than males, and it was suggested by the authors that clonal diversity may have been underestimated. The 56-69-year group was small, and its depth increase did not reach significance, likely because of low power. Conclusions about previously exposed vaccinees are limited, since just a handful of AZD1222 recipients were seropositive for SARS-CoV-2 at baseline. Reportedly, almost half of the unique spike-specific TCRs recognized epitopes lying outside the regions that are mutated in the B.1.351 and B.1.1.7 variants.

In light of the paper, this sample's time point label describes: baseline before first vaccination. Samples from vaccinated people were obtained from the UK trials COV001 and COV002, which included a single-blind randomized controlled phase 2/3 trial of AZD1222 (ChAdOx1 nCoV-19) in healthy adults. For TCRbeta chain sequencing, PBMC samples from trial participants were taken at day 0 and at day 28 after the second dose. The germline V gene yields SGHTA for CDR1 and FQGNSA for CDR2. Measured from the cysteine to the phenylalanine, the CDR3 is 16 residues long. Left in the record is the CDR3 DNA by itself, 48 bases read in frame from the first base. V lost 2 bases and J lost 2 bases; the stretch between them is 13 bases long. The CDR3 regions of human TCRbeta chains were analyzed by immunosequencing. As for how the authors treated the data: TCRs in the repertoires were matched against a reference library of SARS-CoV-2-specific TCRs that had been generated with the MIRA antigen-specificity platform. Breadth was defined as the fraction of unique TCRs that were SARS-CoV-2-associated, and depth was defined as the fraction of total T cells that were SARS-CoV-2-associated. Using the MIRA data, every spike-specific TCR was mapped to the spike region that the TCR reacted to and assigned to either a CD4 or a CD8 class. Log10-transformed breadth and depth values were compared by one-way ANOVA with Sidak's multiple comparisons tests. In TCRdb, the immuneACCESS table is reduced to in-frame sequences with V and J assigned. These tables do not hold every clone; where another copy was compared, an unresolved V gene accounts for under half, and the others remain unexplained. The V and J calls and clone size come from that table; D and trimming were worked out from the DNA. This sample lists 150,000 or so clones; around 93% were detected once. Under 5% of the sample belongs to the ten largest clones.

The sequences come from peripheral blood, collected on day 0 of AZD1222 vaccination. The chain is made from TRBV7-2 and TRBJ1-5; 6 matching bases give a weak D call of TRBD1. The clonotype originates from an adult in good health. CDR3 sequence: CASSLRPGEGNQPQHF. The DNA is as follows: TGTGCCAGCAGCTTACGGCCAGGGGAAGGCAATCAGCCCCAGCATTTT. With the rest looked up from the reference TRBV7-2 and TRBJ1-5 genes rather than sequenced, the full variable domain is GAGVSQSPSNKVTEKGKDVELRCDPISGHTALYWYRQSLGQGLEFLIYFQGNSAPDKSGLPSDRFSAERTGGSVSTLTIQRTQQEDSAVYLCASSLRPGEGNQPQHFGDGTRLSIL.